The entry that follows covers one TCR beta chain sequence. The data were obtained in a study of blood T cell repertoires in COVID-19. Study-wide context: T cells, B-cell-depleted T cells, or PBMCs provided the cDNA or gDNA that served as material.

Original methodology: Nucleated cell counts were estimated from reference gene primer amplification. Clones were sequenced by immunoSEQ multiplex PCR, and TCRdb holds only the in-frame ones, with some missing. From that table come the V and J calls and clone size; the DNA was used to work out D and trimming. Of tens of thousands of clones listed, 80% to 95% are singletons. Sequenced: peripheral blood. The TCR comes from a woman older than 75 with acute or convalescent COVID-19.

CDR3 coding DNA: TGTGCCAGCAGTTATTCTTCCGCCTACGAGCAGTACTTC. Amino acid sequence: CASSYSSAYEQYF. This chain connects TRBV6-5 to TRBJ2-7, with no clear D. CDR1 is MNHEY, CDR2 SVGAGI, per germline. The CDR3 loop spans 13 amino acids. The ends were cut back, 3 bases at V and 2 bases at J, with 8 bases in the middle.